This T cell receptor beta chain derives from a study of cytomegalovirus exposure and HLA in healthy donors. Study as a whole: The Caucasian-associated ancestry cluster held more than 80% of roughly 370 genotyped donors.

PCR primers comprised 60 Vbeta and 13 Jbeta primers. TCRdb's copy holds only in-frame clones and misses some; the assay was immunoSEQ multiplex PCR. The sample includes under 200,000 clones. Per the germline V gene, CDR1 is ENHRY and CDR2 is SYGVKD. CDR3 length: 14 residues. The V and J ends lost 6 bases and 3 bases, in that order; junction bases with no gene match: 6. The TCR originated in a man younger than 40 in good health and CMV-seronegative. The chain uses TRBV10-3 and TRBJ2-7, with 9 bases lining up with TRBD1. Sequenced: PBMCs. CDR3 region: CAISPGTGFYEQYF. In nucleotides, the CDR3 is TGTGCCATCAGCCCCGGGACAGGGTTCTACGAGCAGTACTTC.